Given below is one T cell receptor beta chain in context. Sequenced by immunoSEQ multiplex PCR; TCRdb stores in-frame clones only, minus some. The sample shows fewer than 550,000 clones, about 79% of them seen only once. These data originate in a study of shared clonotypes between healthy human individuals. The wider study: Two women and a few men aged 18 to 49 served as donors.

From germline, CDR1 is MDHEN and CDR2 SYDVKM. V shed 6 bases and J 8 bases; nucleotides not matched to a gene: 16. The CDR3 extends over 16 amino acids. The material sequenced was PBMCs. V usage is TRBV28 and J usage is TRBJ2-1; 7 positions match TRBD1. This sequence originates from a woman aged 35 to 49 in good health. Some clones in this sample may be carry-over from other donors' samples. This CDR3 is CASRPPIGRGHYEQFF. The CDR3 nucleotides read TGTGCCAGCAGACCCCCGATCGGTAGGGGGCACTATGAGCAGTTCTTC.